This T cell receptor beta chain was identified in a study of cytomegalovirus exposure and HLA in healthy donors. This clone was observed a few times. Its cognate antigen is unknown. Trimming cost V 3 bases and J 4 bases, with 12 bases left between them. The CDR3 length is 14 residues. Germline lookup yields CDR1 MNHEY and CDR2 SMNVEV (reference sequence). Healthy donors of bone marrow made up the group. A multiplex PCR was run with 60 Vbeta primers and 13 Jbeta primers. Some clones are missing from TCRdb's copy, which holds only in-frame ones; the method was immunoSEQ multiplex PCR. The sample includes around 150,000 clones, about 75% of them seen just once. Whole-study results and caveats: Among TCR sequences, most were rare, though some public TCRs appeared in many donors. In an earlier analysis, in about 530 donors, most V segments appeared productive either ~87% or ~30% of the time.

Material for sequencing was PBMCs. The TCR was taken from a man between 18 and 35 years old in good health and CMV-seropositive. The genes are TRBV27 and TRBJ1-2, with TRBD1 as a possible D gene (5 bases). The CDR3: CASSFGGGGYGYTF. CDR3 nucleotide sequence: TGTGCCAGCAGTTTCGGGGGGGGAGGCTATGGCTACACCTTC.